These 16 T cell receptor beta chains originate from one sample sequenced in a study of a mutant IDH1 vaccine in newly diagnosed glioma. Sequenced by immunoSEQ multiplex PCR; TCRdb stores in-frame clones only, minus some. The table records some 61,000 clones, approximately 88% of them present only once. Antigens for these TCRs are unknown. As for time point: week 35, safety follow-up. It was 300 ug of mutant IDH1 20-mer peptide that made up each vaccine dose, given with topical imiquimod. The sequencing here drew on PBMCs, taken from a glioma patient whose treatment included an IDH1 peptide vaccine. The receptors shown here come from a man between 18 and 35 years old with glioma.

V gene TRBV6-5 combines with J gene TRBJ2-6; perhaps TRBD1 as D (6 bases). The germline CDR1 and CDR2 sequences are MNHEY and SVGAGI. The CDR3 spans 14 residues. Trimming stripped 6 bases from V and 2 bases from J, with 8 bases between. CDR3 in amino acids: CASSGQPGANVLTF. The CDR3, as DNA: TGTGCCAGCAGCGGACAGCCTGGGGCCAACGTCCTGACTTTC.

This clone was counted between two and nine times. The chain employs TRBV14 and TRBJ1-2; no firm D call. Trimming took 4 bases from V and 4 from J, leaving 13 bases between them. CDR3 length: 14 amino acids. The V gene's germline CDR1 is SGHDN and CDR2 FVKESK. CDR3 sequence: CASSPTDVAYGYTF. The CDR3 nucleotides are TGTGCCAGCAGCCCGACGGACGTGGCCTATGGCTACACCTTC.

This clone was observed once. The CDR3 region is CASSLSMDSEAFF. The CDR3 coding sequence is TGTGCCAGCAGCTTAAGTATGGACAGTGAAGCTTTCTTT. The chain has TRBV11-3 and TRBJ1-1; D possibly corresponds to TRBD1 (6 bases). Germline V gene sequence: CDR1 SGHNT, CDR2 YENEEA. The ends were cut back, 2 bases at V and 7 bases at J, with 11 bases in the middle. The CDR3 spans 13 residues. The whole variable domain, remainder taken from reference TRBV11-3 and TRBJ1-1, is EAGVVQSPRYKIIEKKQPVAFWCNPISGHNTLYWYLQNLGQGPELLIRYENEEAVDDSQLPKDRFSAERLKGVDSTLKIQPAELGDSAVYLCASSLSMDSEAFFGQGTRLTVV.

The chain links TRBV30 to TRBJ1-2; D might be TRBD1 (6 bases). Trimming removed 5 bases from V and 4 bases from J, with 17 bases in between. CDR1 GTSNPN and CDR2 SVGIG come from the germline V gene (reference sequence). The CDR3 has 14 residues. Here the CDR3 DNA reads TGTGCCTGGGGTTACAGGGACGGCTTCTATGGCTACACCTTC. Encoded protein: CAWGYRDGFYGYTF.

This rearrangement joins TRBV30 to TRBJ1-4; 9 bases agree with TRBD1. Losses at the gene ends were 4 bases for V and 8 bases for J; bases not matched to a gene: 5. The CDR3 loop spans 13 amino acids. Germline V lookup: CDR1 GTSNPN, CDR2 SVGIG (reference sequence). The CDR3, as DNA: TGTGCCTGGAAGTACAGGGGGCGAGAAAAACTGTTTTTT. Its protein product is CAWKYRGREKLFF. Based on the CDR3 plus reference TRBV30 and TRBJ1-4, the full variable domain is SQTIHQWPATLVQPVGSPLSLECTVEGTSNPNLYWYRQAAGRGLQLLFYSVGIGQISSEVPQNLSASRPQDRQFILSSKKLLLSDSGFYLCAWKYRGREKLFFGSGTQLSVL.

The CDR3 nucleotides are TGTGCCAGCCACCTTGGGGGCGGGTGGGGTCACACTGAAGCTTTCTTT. This sequence encodes CASHLGGGWGHTEAFF. The chain is built from TRBV5-6 and TRBJ1-1; D perhaps matches TRBD1 (6 bases). The CDR3 contains 16 residues. Trimming stripped 7 bases from V and 3 bases from J, with 22 bases between. CDR1 is SGHDT, CDR2 YYEEEE, per germline.

J is TRBJ2-2 and V is TRBV5-1, with D perhaps being TRBD1 or TRBD2 (5 bases each). Germline CDR1 is SGHRS and CDR2 is YFSETQ. Trimming pared 4 bases from V and 6 bases from J, leaving 16 bases between. The CDR3 sequence is 15 residues long. DNA for the CDR3: TGCGCCAGCAGCCTGGGGACGGGTGGTGCCGGGGAGCTGTTTTTT. It yields the protein CASSLGTGGAGELFF.

This rearrangement joins TRBV4-3 to TRBJ2-3; TRBD2 matches at 8 bases. The CDR3 runs 16 residues. V shed 5 bases, J shed 4 bases, and the junction held 11 bases outside the gene matches. The V gene's germline CDR1 is LGHNA and CDR2 YSLEER. CDR3 sequence: CASSGLRTSMSDTQYF. CDR3 DNA sequence: TGCGCCAGCAGCGGACTTAGGACTAGCATGTCAGATACGCAGTATTTT.

The rearrangement joins TRBV6-5 to TRBJ1-1; D might be TRBD1 (5 bases). The CDR3 sequence is 14 residues long. The germline V and J ends were trimmed by 5 bases and 4 bases, with 14 bases remaining between them. The germline V gene has CDR1 MNHEY and CDR2 SVGAGI. Here the CDR3 reads CASSPSPGPTEAFF. As DNA, the CDR3 is TGTGCCAGCAGTCCAAGTCCGGGGCCCACTGAAGCTTTCTTT.

The genes are TRBV5-1 and TRBJ2-7; no firm D call. V was pared by 0 bases and J by 5 bases, with 15 bases between. Per the germline V gene, CDR1 is SGHRS and CDR2 is YFSETQ. The CDR3 consists of 15 residues. The CDR3 DNA reads TGCGCCAGCAGCTTGGAGAACGCCCGGAGCAACGAGCAGTACTTC. Residues: CASSLENARSNEQYF.

This clone was observed a single time. The chain joins TRBV4-1 to TRBJ2-7; 11 bases match TRBD2. Germline CDR1 and CDR2: MGHRA and YSYEKL. There are 16 residues in the CDR3. With 1 base clipped from V and 6 bases from J, the junction kept 8 bases outside the gene matches. CDR3 region: CASSQAVLAGGLEQYF. The CDR3 bases are TGCGCCAGCAGCCAAGCCGTCCTAGCGGGGGGTCTCGAGCAGTACTTC.

This chain joins TRBV6-1 and TRBJ2-2; TRBD1 matches 9 bases. The CDR3 is 13 amino acids. CDR1 is MNHNS and CDR2 is SASEGT in the germline V gene. The V segment lost 8 bases and the J segment 13 bases; nucleotides outside the gene matches: 11. The DNA for the CDR3 is TGTGCCAGCGGGGACAGGGCCCCCGGCGGGCTGTTTTTT. Residues: CASGDRAPGGLFF.

The chain joins TRBV21-1 to TRBJ1-2; TRBD1, the table's D call, was not compared with the DNA. TRBV21-1 is a pseudogene segment. The CDR3 covers 19 residues. The CDR3 loop reads CASSKDRGSTFPPNYGYTF. DNA for the CDR3: TGTGCCAGCAGCAAAGACAGGGGCTCGACTTTCCCGCCAAATTATGGCTACACCTTC.

This sequence joins TRBV30 and TRBJ1-5, with D unresolved. V was shortened by 2 bases and J by 0 bases, with 5 bases between the two germline ends. The germline gives CDR1 GTSNPN, CDR2 SVGIG (reference sequence). The CDR3 length is 13 residues. The CDR3 DNA is TGTGCCTGGAGTCCTCATAGCAATCAGCCCCAGCATTTT. Its translation: CAWSPHSNQPQHF.

The chain carries TRBV7-2 and TRBJ2-7; TRBD1 might be the D (5 bases). The CDR3 is 15 amino acids. Germline CDR1 is SGHTA and CDR2 is FQGNSA. Trimming pared 5 bases from V and 10 bases from J, leaving 24 bases between. CDR3 sequence (DNA): TGTGCCAGCAGCCCACGAACCCTGGGGCTAGTCCTACAGTACTTC. Its translation: CASSPRTLGLVLQYF.

This chain joins TRBV18 and TRBJ2-7; possible D gene TRBD2, 6 bases. Trimming removed 3 bases at V and 3 bases at J, with 12 bases between. Germline CDR1 is KGHSH and CDR2 is LQKENI. The length of the CDR3 is 14 residues. Here the CDR3 reads CASSPPGVVYEQYF. In DNA, the CDR3 is TGTGCCAGCTCACCGCCGGGAGTAGTCTACGAGCAGTACTTC. The complete variable domain, with remaining parts taken from reference TRBV18 and TRBJ2-7, reads NAGVMQNPRHLVRRRGQEARLRCSPMKGHSHVYWYRQLPEEGLKFMVYLQKENIIDESGMPKERFSAEFPKEGPSILRIQQVVRGDSAAYFCASSPPGVVYEQYFGPGTRLTVT.